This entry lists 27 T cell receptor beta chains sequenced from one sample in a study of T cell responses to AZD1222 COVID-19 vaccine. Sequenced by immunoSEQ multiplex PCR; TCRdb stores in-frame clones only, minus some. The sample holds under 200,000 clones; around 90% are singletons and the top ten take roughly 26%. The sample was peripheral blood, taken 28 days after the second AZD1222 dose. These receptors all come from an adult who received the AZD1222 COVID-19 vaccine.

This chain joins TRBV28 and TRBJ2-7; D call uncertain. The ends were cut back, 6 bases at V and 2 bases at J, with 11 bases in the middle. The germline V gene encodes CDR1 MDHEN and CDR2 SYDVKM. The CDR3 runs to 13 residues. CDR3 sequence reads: CASRRNSPYEQYF. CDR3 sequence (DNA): TGTGCCAGCAGAAGGAACAGTCCCTACGAGCAGTACTTC.

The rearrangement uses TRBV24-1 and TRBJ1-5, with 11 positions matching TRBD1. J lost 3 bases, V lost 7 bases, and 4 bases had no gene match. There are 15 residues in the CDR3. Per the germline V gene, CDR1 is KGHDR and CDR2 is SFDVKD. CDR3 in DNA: TGTGCCACCAGCCCGGGACAGGGGGACAATCAGCCCCAGCATTTT. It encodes CATSPGQGDNQPQHF.

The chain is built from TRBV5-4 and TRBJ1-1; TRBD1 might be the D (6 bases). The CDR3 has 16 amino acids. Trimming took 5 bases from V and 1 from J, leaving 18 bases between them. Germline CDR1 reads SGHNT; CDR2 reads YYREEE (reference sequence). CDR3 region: CASRHTGGAPNTEAFF. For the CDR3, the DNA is TGTGCCAGCAGACACACGGGGGGCGCTCCGAACACTGAAGCTTTCTTT. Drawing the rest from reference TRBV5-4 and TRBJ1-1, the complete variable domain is ETGVTQSPTHLIKTRGQQVTLRCSSQSGHNTVSWYQQALGQGPQFIFQYYREEENGRGNFPPRFSGLQFPNYSSELNVNALELDDSALYLCASRHTGGAPNTEAFFGQGTRLTVV.

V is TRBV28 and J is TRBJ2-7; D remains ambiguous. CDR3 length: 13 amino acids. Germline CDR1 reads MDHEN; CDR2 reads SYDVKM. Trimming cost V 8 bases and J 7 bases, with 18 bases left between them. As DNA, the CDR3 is TGTGCCAGCTGGGATGGTATCTTCTGGGAGCAGTACTTC. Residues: CASWDGIFWEQYF.

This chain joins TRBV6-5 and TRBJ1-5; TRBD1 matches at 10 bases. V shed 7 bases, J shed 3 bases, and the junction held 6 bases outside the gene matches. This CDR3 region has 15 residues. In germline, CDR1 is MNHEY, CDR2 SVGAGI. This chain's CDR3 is CASTDRGLDNQPQHF. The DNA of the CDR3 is TGTGCCAGCACAGACAGGGGGCTAGACAATCAGCCCCAGCATTTT.

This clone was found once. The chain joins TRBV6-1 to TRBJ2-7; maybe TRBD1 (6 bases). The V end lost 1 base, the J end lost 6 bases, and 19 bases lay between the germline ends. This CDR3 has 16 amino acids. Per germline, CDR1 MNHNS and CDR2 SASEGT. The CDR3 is CASSEGGGFSAGEQYF. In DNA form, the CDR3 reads TGTGCCAGCAGTGAAGGAGGGGGATTCTCCGCGGGCGAGCAGTACTTC.

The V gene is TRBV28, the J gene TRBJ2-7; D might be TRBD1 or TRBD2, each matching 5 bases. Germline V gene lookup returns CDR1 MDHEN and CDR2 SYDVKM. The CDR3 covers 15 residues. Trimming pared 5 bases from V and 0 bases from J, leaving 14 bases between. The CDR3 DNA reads TGTGCCAGCAGTCCGAACCCAGGGAGCTCCTACGAGCAGTACTTC. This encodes CASSPNPGSSYEQYF.

The CDR3 loop reads CASRTPSSASNEQFF. The CDR3 nucleotides read TGTGCCAGCAGAACCCCCTCTAGCGCGTCCAATGAGCAGTTCTTC. The V and J genes are TRBV27 and TRBJ2-1, with D tentatively TRBD2 (6 bases). Trimming took off 6 bases at V and 6 bases at J, with 18 bases between the two ends. Germline CDR1 MNHEY, CDR2 SMNVEV (reference sequence). The CDR3 consists of 15 residues.

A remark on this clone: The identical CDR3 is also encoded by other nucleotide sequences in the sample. This chain's CDR3 is CASSLRENTEAFF. Written as DNA, the CDR3 is TGTGCCAGCAGCCTCCGGGAGAACACTGAAGCTTTCTTT. The chain has TRBV27 and TRBJ1-1; D not certain. This CDR3 comprises 13 residues. With 6 bases removed from V and 1 base from J, the gap between germline ends came to 9 bases. Germline V gene lookup returns CDR1 MNHEY and CDR2 SMNVEV (reference sequence).

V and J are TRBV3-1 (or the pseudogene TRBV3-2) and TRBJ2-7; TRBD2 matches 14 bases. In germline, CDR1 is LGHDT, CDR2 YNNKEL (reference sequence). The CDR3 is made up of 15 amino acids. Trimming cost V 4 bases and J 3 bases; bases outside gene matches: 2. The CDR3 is CASSPGLAGVYEQYF. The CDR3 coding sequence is TGTGCCAGCAGCCCGGGACTAGCGGGAGTCTACGAGCAGTACTTC.

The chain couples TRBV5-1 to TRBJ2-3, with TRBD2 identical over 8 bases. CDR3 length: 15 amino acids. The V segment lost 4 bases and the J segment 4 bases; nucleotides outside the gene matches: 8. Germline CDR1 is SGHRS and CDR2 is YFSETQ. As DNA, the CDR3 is TGCGCCAGCAGCATAGGACTAGCCCAACCAGATACGCAGTATTTT. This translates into CASSIGLAQPDTQYF.

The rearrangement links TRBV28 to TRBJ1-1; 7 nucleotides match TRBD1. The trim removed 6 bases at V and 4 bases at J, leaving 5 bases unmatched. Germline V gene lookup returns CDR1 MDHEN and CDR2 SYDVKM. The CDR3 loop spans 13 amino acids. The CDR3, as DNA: TGTGCCAGCAGCGTACAGGGGCGCACTGAAGCTTTCTTT. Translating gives CASSVQGRTEAFF. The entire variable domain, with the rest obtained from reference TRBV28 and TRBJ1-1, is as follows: DVKVTQSSRYLVKRTGEKVFLECVQDMDHENMFWYRQDPGLGLRLIYFSYDVKMKEKGDIPEGYSVSREKKERFSLILESASTNQTSMYLCASSVQGRTEAFFGQGTRLTVV.

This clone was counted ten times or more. CDR3 bases: TGTGCCAGCAGCTACACAGGGAAACAGCCCCAGCATTTT. This sequence encodes CASSYTGKQPQHF. This chain connects TRBV5-4 to TRBJ1-5; D may be TRBD1 (6 bases). The CDR3 has 13 residues. Trimming cost V 3 bases and J 7 bases, with 11 bases left between them. Germline V gene lookup returns CDR1 SGHNT and CDR2 YYREEE (reference sequence).

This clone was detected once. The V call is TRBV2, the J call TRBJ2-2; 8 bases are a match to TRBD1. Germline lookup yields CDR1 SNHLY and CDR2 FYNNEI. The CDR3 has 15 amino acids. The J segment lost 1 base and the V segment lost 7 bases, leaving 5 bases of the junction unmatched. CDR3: CASNGQGGNTGELFF. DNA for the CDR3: TGTGCCAGCAACGGACAGGGAGGGAACACCGGGGAGCTGTTTTTT. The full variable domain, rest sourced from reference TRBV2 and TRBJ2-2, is EPEVTQTPSHQVTQMGQEVILRCVPISNHLYFYWYRQILGQKVEFLVSFYNNEISEKSEIFDDQFSVERPDGSNFTLKIRSTKLEDSAMYFCASNGQGGNTGELFFGEGSRLTVL.

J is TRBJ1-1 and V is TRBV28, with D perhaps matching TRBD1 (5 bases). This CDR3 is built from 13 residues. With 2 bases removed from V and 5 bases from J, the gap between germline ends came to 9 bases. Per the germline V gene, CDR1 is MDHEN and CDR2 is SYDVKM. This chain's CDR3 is CASSLGTGTEAFF. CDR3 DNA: TGTGCCAGCAGTTTAGGGACCGGGACTGAAGCTTTCTTT.

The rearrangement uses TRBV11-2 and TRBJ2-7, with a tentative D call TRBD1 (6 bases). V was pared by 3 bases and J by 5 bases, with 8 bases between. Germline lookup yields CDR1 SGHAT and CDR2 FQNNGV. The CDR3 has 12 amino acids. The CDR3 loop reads CASSFAGDEQYF. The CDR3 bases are TGTGCCAGCAGCTTCGCAGGGGACGAGCAGTACTTC.

The CDR3 coding sequence is TGCGCCAGCAGTTTTACAGGGGAGACTGAAGCTTTCTTT. Protein: CASSFTGETEAFF. The chain combines TRBV5-1 with TRBJ1-1, with 7 nucleotides matching TRBD1. CDR3 length equals 13 residues. Germline V lookup: CDR1 SGHRS, CDR2 YFSETQ. Trimming at V came to 5 bases and at J to 5 bases, leaving 6 bases not matched to a gene.

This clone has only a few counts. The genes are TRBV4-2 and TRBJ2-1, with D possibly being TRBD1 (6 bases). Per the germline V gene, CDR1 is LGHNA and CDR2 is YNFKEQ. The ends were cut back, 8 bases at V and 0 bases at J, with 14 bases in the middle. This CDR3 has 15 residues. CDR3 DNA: TGTGCCAGCTCCGATAGGGGGAGCTCCTACAATGAGCAGTTCTTC. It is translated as CASSDRGSSYNEQFF.

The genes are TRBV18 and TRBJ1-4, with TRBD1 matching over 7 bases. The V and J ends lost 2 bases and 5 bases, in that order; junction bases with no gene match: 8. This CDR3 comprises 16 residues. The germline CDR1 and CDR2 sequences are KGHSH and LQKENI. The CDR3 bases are TGTGCCAGCTCACCAAGGGGGCGCACTATGAATGAAAAACTGTTTTTT. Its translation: CASSPRGRTMNEKLFF.

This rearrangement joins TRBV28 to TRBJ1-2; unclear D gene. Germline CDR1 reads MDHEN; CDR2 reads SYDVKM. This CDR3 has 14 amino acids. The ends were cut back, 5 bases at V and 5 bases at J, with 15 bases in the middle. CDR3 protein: CASSLSILGYGYTF. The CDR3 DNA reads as TGTGCCAGCAGTCTATCTATACTAGGATATGGCTACACCTTC.

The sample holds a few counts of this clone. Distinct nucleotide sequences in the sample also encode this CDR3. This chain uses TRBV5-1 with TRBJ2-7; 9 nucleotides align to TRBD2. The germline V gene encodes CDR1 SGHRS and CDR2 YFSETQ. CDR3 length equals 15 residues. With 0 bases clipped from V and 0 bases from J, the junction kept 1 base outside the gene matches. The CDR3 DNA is TGCGCCAGCAGCTTGGGAGCGGGAGGCTCCTACGAGCAGTACTTC. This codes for CASSLGAGGSYEQYF.

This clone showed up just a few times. CDR3 coding DNA: TGTGCCAGCAGAGTATCGGGGGGCGTCACTGAAGCTTTCTTT. Its protein product is CASRVSGGVTEAFF. The chain uses TRBV28 and TRBJ1-1; TRBD1 might be the D (6 bases). The CDR3 length is 14 residues. The germline V gene encodes CDR1 MDHEN and CDR2 SYDVKM. V dropped 6 bases and J dropped 4 bases, with 15 bases sitting between them.

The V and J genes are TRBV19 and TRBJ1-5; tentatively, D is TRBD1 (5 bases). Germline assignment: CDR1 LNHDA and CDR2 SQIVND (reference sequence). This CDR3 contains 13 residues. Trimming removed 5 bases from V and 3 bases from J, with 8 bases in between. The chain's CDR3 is CASSGGDNQPQHF. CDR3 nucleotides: TGTGCCAGTAGTGGGGGAGACAATCAGCCCCAGCATTTT.

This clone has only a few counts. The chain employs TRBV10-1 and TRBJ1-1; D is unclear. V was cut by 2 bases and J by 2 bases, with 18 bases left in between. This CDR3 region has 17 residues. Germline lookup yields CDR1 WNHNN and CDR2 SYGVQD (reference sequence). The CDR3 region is CASSEKVAKAPNTEAFF. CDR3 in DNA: TGCGCCAGCAGTGAGAAGGTGGCCAAGGCACCCAACACTGAAGCTTTCTTT.

The CDR3 sequence: CASRHARGRYEQYF. CDR3 in DNA: TGTGCCAGCAGACACGCCAGGGGTAGGTACGAGCAGTACTTC. The chain recombines TRBV27 with TRBJ2-7; TRBD1 is a possible D gene (6 bases). Germline CDR1 reads MNHEY; CDR2 reads SMNVEV (reference sequence). There are 14 residues in the CDR3. V was cut by 6 bases and J by 4 bases, with 16 bases left in between.

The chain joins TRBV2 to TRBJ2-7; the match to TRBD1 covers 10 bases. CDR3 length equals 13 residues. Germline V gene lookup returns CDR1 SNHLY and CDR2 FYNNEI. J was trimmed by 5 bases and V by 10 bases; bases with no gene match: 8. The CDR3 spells CATQGDRGHEQYF. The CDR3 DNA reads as TGTGCCACCCAGGGGGACAGGGGCCACGAGCAGTACTTC.

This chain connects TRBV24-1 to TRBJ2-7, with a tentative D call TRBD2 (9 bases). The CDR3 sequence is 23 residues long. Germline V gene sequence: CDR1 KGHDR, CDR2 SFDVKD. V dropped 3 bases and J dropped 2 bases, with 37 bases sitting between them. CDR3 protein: CATSDAASFSTGGWLAGTYEQYF. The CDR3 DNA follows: TGTGCCACCAGTGATGCCGCCTCGTTCTCTACAGGGGGTTGGCTAGCGGGAACCTACGAGCAGTACTTC.